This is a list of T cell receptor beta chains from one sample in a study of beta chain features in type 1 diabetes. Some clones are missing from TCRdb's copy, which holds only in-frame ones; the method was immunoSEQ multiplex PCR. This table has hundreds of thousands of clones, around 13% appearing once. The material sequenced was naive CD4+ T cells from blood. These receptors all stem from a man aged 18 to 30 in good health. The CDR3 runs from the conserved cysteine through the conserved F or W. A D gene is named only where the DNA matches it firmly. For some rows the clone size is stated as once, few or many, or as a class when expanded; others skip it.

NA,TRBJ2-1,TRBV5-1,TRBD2,TGCGCCAGCAGCTTGGGGGGGACTAGCGGGGGGAATGAGCAGTTCTTC,CASSLGGTSGGNEQFF
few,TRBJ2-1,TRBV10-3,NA,TGTGCCATCAGTGAGTCTAGGAGTAGCGGAAACAATGAGCAGTTCTTC,CAISESRSSGNNEQFF
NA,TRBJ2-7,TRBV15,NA,TGTGCCACCAGCAGAGATATAAAGGGGGGGGAGCAGTACTTC,CATSRDIKGGEQYF
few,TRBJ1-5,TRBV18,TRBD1,TGTGCCAGCTCACCAGGGACAGCCAGTGGGCCCCAGCATTTT,CASSPGTASGPQHF
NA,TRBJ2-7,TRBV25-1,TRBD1,TGTGCCAGCAGTCGGACAGGGAGCTCCTACGAGCAGTACTTC,CASSRTGSSYEQYF
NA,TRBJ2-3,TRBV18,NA,TGTGCCAGCTCACCCAGGGGGACTAGCACAGATACGCAGTATTTT,CASSPRGTSTDTQYF
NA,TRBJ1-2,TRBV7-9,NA,TGTGCCAGCAGCTTACCCGGGGCCGGGGGGTACTATGGCTACACCTTC,CASSLPGAGGYYGYTF
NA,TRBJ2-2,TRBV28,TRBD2,TGTGCCAGCAGTCCTAGCGGAGCGAACACCGGGGAGCTGTTTTTT,CASSPSGANTGELFF
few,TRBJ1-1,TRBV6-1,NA,TGTGCCAGCCACCCGGCAGGAAGAGTTGTAGCTTTCTTT,CASHPAGRVVAFF
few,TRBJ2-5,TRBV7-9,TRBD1,TGTGCCAGCAGCACCGACAGGGCCCAAGAGACCCAGTACTTC,CASSTDRAQETQYF
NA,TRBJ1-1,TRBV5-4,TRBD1,TGTGCCAGCAGCTTGGACACAGGGGTAGCTTTCTTT,CASSLDTGVAFF
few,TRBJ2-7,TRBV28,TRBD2,TGTGCCAGCACGGGACTAGCGGCCCCTAAGGAGTACTTC,CASTGLAAPKEYF
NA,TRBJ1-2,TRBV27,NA,TGTGCCAGCAGTTTAATTCCGGGGAGGGCTGGCTACACCTTC,CASSLIPGRAGYTF
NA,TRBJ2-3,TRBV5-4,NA,TGTGCCAGCAGCCGGAGGCTAGGCACAGATACGCAGTATTTT,CASSRRLGTDTQYF
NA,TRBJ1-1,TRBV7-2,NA,TGTGCCAGCAGTTTCTACTCCCGGGGGGACACTGAAGCTTTCTTT,CASSFYSRGDTEAFF
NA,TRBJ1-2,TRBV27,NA,TGTGCCAGCAGTTTGCAGGGAAGTACTAACTATGGCTACACCTTC,CASSLQGSTNYGYTF
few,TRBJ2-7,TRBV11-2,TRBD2,TGTGCCAGCAGCTTTATTGGGACTAGCGAGCAGTACTTC,CASSFIGTSEQYF
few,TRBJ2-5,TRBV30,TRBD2,TGTGCCTGGACCCAAGGACTAGCGGGGGGGCGGGAGACCCAGTACTTC,CAWTQGLAGGRETQYF
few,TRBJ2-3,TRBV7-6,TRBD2,TGTGCCAGCAGACCAATAGCGGGAGCCCGATCTAGCACAGATACGCAGTATTTT,CASRPIAGARSSTDTQYF
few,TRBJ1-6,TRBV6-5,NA,TGTGCCAGCAGCCGCCGACAGTTTAATTCACCCCTCCACTTT,CASSRRQFNSPLHF
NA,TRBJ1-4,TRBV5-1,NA,TGCGCCAGCAGCCCGGGAACAGGGCCGGAGGAAAAACTGTTTTTT,CASSPGTGPEEKLFF
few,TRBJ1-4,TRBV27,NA,TGTGCCAGCAGTTTGTGGTTCGGGGGGGGCGTCGCTAATGAAAAACTGTTTTTT,CASSLWFGGGVANEKLFF
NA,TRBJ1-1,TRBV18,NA,TGTGCCAGCTCATCTACAGGCGCCGTCACTGAAGCTTTCTTT,CASSSTGAVTEAFF
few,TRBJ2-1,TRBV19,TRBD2,TGTGCCAGTAGGCCCCGTTCGCGGGAGGGACAGAATGAGCAGTTCTTC,CASRPRSREGQNEQFF
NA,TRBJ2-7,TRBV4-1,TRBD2,TGCGCCAGCAGCCTGGGGACTAGCGGGACCTACGAGCAGTACTTC,CASSLGTSGTYEQYF
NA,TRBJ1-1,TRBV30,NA,TGTGCCTGGAGTGGGGGGGGCTGGTACACTGAAGCTTTCTTT,CAWSGGGWYTEAFF
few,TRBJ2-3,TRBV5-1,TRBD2,TGCGCCAGCAGCTTAGCGGGACGGTACACAGATACGCAGTATTTT,CASSLAGRYTDTQYF
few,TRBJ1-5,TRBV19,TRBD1,TGTGCCAGTATTAAGGACAGGGTTTACAATCAGCCCCAGCATTTT,CASIKDRVYNQPQHF
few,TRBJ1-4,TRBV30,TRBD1,TGTGCCTGGAGGCTGCGAAAGACAGGGGGCACCAATGAAAAACTGTTTTTT,CAWRLRKTGGTNEKLFF
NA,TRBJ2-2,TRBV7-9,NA,TGTGCCAGCAGCTTAGCAGGCGGCACCGGGGAGCTGTTTTTT,CASSLAGGTGELFF
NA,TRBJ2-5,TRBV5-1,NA,TGCGCCAGCAGCTTGGGTGGCAAACCGGAGACCCAGTACTTC,CASSLGGKPETQYF
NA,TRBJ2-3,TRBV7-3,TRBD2,TGTGCCAGCAGCCCGACTAGCGGCACAGATACGCAGTATTTT,CASSPTSGTDTQYF
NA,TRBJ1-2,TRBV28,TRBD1,TGTGCCAGCAGTTTACCGGGACAGGATTTCAGCTACACCTTC,CASSLPGQDFSYTF
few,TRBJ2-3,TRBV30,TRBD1,TGTGCCTGGAGTGTACATGCAGGGGGCATCTCAGATACGCAGTATTTT,CAWSVHAGGISDTQYF
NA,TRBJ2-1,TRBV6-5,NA,TGTGCCAGCAGTTACACGGCAGGGTCCAATGAGCAGTTCTTC,CASSYTAGSNEQFF
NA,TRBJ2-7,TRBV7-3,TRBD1,TGTGCCAGCAGCCCGGTGGACAGGGGGGTCCACGAGCAGTACTTC,CASSPVDRGVHEQYF